The TCR beta chain described here comes from a study of cytomegalovirus exposure and HLA in healthy donors. Whole-study context: Both the roughly 120 validation repertoires and the roughly 700 first-cohort repertoires used the same platform, as reported by a later analysis.

Method: immunoSEQ multiplex PCR; TCRdb's copy keeps in-frame clones and lacks some. This sample has 150,000 to 180,000 clones, with around 88% found just once. Broader study findings: It was 150 to 200 TCR beta chains that were listed as cytomegalovirus-associated.

From the 120-subject validation cohort, which was separate from the approximately 700-subject first cohort, the donors were drawn. On this clone itself: Antigen: not known.

The origin of this receptor is a man in his late teens or twenties in good health and CMV-seropositive. The sample taken for sequencing was PBMCs.

This CDR3 is CASTPGGGEQFF. The CDR3, as DNA: TGTGCCAGCACCCCGGGGGGGGGTGAGCAGTTCTTC. The J gene is TRBJ2-1, the V gene TRBV2, with 8 bases matching TRBD2. In germline, CDR1 is SNHLY, CDR2 FYNNEI. The CDR3 contains 12 residues. With 7 bases clipped from V and 9 bases from J, the junction kept 5 bases outside the gene matches.